Below, one TCR beta chain is given with its context. The antigen is not known. This sample is drawn from a study of shared clonotypes between healthy human individuals. Study findings and constraints: Relative to their counterparts shared across all four donors, non-shared clonotypes exhibited diminished generation probabilities. A handful of donors shared approximately 5% of their naive CD4 clonotypes.

Per germline, CDR1 SGHRS and CDR2 YFSETQ. The V segment lost 4 bases and the J segment 4 bases; nucleotides outside the gene matches: 17. CDR3 size: 17 residues. It was across several immunoSEQ plates that each subset's genomic DNA was evenly split. Sequenced by immunoSEQ multiplex PCR; TCRdb stores in-frame clones only, minus some. The sample yields approximately 740,000 clones, about 74% seen once. This chain connects TRBV5-1 to TRBJ2-7, with 7 bases aligning to TRBD2. Source material: memory CD4+ T cells sorted from blood. As for subset: CD45RA-negative fraction. The receptor's source is a woman in her 30s in good health. CDR3: CASSPASSGTGPYEQYF. In nucleotides, the CDR3 is TGCGCCAGCAGCCCCGCATCAAGCGGGACTGGCCCTTACGAGCAGTACTTC.